This T cell receptor beta chain was observed in a study of T cell responses to AZD1222 COVID-19 vaccine. Study-wide points: The donor group comprised mostly white British people and more females; the analysis possibly underestimated clonal diversity. Sampling that yielded the repertoires occurred only after the peak T cell response.

TCRdb's table, derived via immunoSEQ multiplex PCR, lists solely in-frame clones and lacks some. The sample consists of roughly 100,000 clones, approximately 92% of them appearing once. About this clone itself: As yet, its antigen is unknown.

The specimen was peripheral blood, collected 28 days after the second AZD1222 dose. This clonotype was obtained from an adult who received the AZD1222 COVID-19 vaccine.

CDR3 sequence (DNA): TGTGCCAGCTCATCGGACTCTAGCGGGCTCGGGGAGCTGTTTTTT. Translation gives CASSSDSSGLGELFF. The rearrangement links TRBV18 to TRBJ2-2; TRBD2 aligns across 8 bases. With V trimmed by 5 bases and J by 7 bases, 9 bases remained unmatched. Germline V lookup: CDR1 KGHSH, CDR2 LQKENI. The CDR3 covers 15 residues.